This passage covers 13 T cell receptor beta chains from one sample sequenced in a study of blood T cells in healthy people across ages (dated by TCRdb to between 2014 and 2017). Libraries were prepared through 5' RACE. A second PCR of roughly 7 to 11 cycles was performed with a sample-barcoded 5' primer and a J-beta primer mix. Through fastp at Q25 and MiXCR, TCRdb rebuilt clones from the public reads, retaining in-frame beta chains. Each CDR3 protein gets just one entry, which takes the most common genes and DNA from the rows behind it. The sample has some 1.8 million distinct CDR3 sequences on record, about two fifths of them singletons. Approximately 22% of the sample comes from the top ten. Material for sequencing was blood. Receptors were obtained from a human donor in good health.

The chain joins TRBV5-5 to TRBJ1-5, with D tentatively TRBD1 (5 bases). Germline loops: CDR1 SGHKS, CDR2 YYEKEE (reference sequence). The CDR3 loop spans 15 amino acids. Trimming took off 4 bases at V and 2 bases at J, with 13 bases between the two ends. The CDR3 DNA is TGTGCCAGCAGCCGGGACCTCGCCGGCAATCAGCCCCAGCATTTT. It yields the protein CASSRDLAGNQPQHF.

A note on this clonotype: A read error may be the cause here, since a much bigger clone is one base away. The chain recombines TRBV5-1 with TRBJ2-3; possible D gene TRBD2, 5 bases. Germline loops: CDR1 SGHRS, CDR2 YFSETQ. The CDR3 has 12 residues. DNA for the CDR3: TGCGCCAGCAGATTGGAGGCAGATACGCAGTATTTT. Translating gives CASRLEADTQYF.

The V and J genes are TRBV12-3 or TRBV12-4 and TRBJ2-1; perhaps TRBD2 as D (6 bases). The CDR3 spans 15 residues. V was cut by 4 bases and J by 5 bases, with 15 bases left in between. The CDR3 region has the DNA TGTGCCAGCAGTTCTTCCCCGGGACTCGACAATGAGCAGTTCTTC. Protein sequence: CASSSSPGLDNEQFF.

This clonotype was observed a handful of times. This rearrangement joins TRBV7-9 to TRBJ1-5, with TRBD1 matching 8 bases. Trimming at V came to 1 base and at J to 1 base, leaving 6 bases not matched to a gene. CDR1 is SEHNR and CDR2 is FQNEAQ in the germline V gene (reference sequence). The CDR3 consists of 17 residues. CDR3 in amino acids: CASSLVVTGASNQPQHF. The DNA for the CDR3 is TGTGCCAGCAGCTTAGTAGTGACAGGGGCAAGCAATCAGCCCCAGCATTTT.

This clonotype was seen a few times. V gene TRBV9 combines with J gene TRBJ1-4; D perhaps matches TRBD1 (6 bases). Germline loops: CDR1 SGDLS, CDR2 YYNGEE. The V gene lost 2 bases and the J gene lost 5 bases, with 13 bases spanning the gap. This CDR3 has 15 residues. CDR3 region: CASSVGQFGNEKLFF. CDR3 DNA: TGTGCCAGCAGCGTTGGACAGTTCGGAAATGAAAAACTGTTTTTT.

The chain joins TRBV6-2 or TRBV6-3 to TRBJ2-7, with D perhaps TRBD2 (6 bases). The J call may not be correct, given that the DNA end is closer to TRBJ2-5. Per germline, CDR1 MNHEY and CDR2 SVGEGT. This CDR3 comprises 15 residues. The CDR3 here is CASSLRNAGLETQYF. The CDR3 bases are TGTGCCAGCAGTTTGAGAAACGCGGGGTTGGAGACCCAGTACTTC.

There are a few counts of this clonotype. The rearrangement links TRBV20-1 to TRBJ1-2; tentatively, D is TRBD1 (5 bases). CDR1 is DFQATT, CDR2 SNEGSKA, per germline (reference sequence). The CDR3 totals 12 residues. V was pared by 5 bases and J by 8 bases, with 15 bases between. As DNA, the CDR3 is TGCAGTGCTTTCCGGTGGGGGGGAGGCTACACCTTC. It codes for CSAFRWGGGYTF.

CDR3 amino acids: CSARPGTGRTYEQYF. In DNA, the CDR3 is TGCAGTGCTAGACCGGGGACAGGGAGGACCTACGAGCAGTACTTC. This sequence joins TRBV20-1 and TRBJ2-4, with 9 bases that match TRBD1. The DNA end lines up better with TRBJ2-7; the J call may be wrong. Looked up from germline, CDR1 is DFQATT and CDR2 is SNEGSKA (reference sequence). The CDR3 has 15 amino acids.

This sequence joins TRBV29-1 and TRBJ2-2; TRBD2 might be the D (5 bases). V was pared by 3 bases and J by 7 bases, with 12 bases between. The CDR3 sequence is 13 residues long. Germline CDR1 and CDR2: SQVTM and ANQGSEA. The CDR3 DNA sequence: TGCAGCGTTGATAGGACTGAAGGCGGGGAGCTGTTTTTT. Its protein is CSVDRTEGGELFF.

This clonotype was counted once. The rearrangement links TRBV7-9 to TRBJ1-5; D ambiguous. CDR1 SEHNR and CDR2 FQNEAQ come from the germline V gene (reference sequence). Trimming pared 2 bases from V and 7 bases from J, leaving 12 bases between. The CDR3 is made up of 14 amino acids. The CDR3 DNA reads as TGTGCCAGCAGCTTACGGAACAGACCACAGCCCCAGCATTTT. This codes for CASSLRNRPQPQHF.

Comment on this clonotype: A much larger clone differs by one base, so this may be a read error. The genes are TRBV7-7 and TRBJ2-2; TRBD1 might be the D (6 bases). CDR1 is SSHAT, CDR2 FNYEAQ, per germline (reference sequence). The CDR3 covers 14 residues. The CDR3: CASSLGQNTGERFF. The CDR3 nucleotides are TGTGCTAGCAGCTTGGGACAAAACACCGGGGAGCGGTTTTTT.

This clonotype came up a few times. The chain links TRBV28 to TRBJ2-5; D gene unclear. The V gene lost 2 bases and the J gene lost 0 bases, with 10 bases spanning the gap. This CDR3 spans 15 amino acids. Germline assignment: CDR1 MDHEN and CDR2 SYDVKM. The CDR3 region is CASSLRQPYQETQYF. In DNA form, the CDR3 reads TGTGCCAGCAGTTTACGGCAACCGTACCAAGAGACCCAGTACTTC.

The chain recombines TRBV6-2 or TRBV6-3 with TRBJ2-1; TRBD1 matches at 9 bases. The length of the CDR3 is 16 residues. J was trimmed by 7 bases and V by 7 bases; bases with no gene match: 14. Germline CDR1 MNHEY, CDR2 SVGEGT. As DNA, the CDR3 is TGTGCCAGCACCCCAAGGGGACAGGGATTACGGAATGAGCAGTTCTTC. Protein: CASTPRGQGLRNEQFF.